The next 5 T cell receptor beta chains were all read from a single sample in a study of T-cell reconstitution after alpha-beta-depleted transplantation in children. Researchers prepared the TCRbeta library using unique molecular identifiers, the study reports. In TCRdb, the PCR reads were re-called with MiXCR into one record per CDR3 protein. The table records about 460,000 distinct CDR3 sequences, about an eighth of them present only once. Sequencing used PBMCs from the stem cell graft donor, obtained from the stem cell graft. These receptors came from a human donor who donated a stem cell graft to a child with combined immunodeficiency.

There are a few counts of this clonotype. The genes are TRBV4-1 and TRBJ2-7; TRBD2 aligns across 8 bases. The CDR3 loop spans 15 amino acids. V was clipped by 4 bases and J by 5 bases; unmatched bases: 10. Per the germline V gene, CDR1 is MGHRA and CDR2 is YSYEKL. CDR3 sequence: CASSPAVSGDHEQYF. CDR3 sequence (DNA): TGCGCCAGCAGCCCGGCAGTTAGCGGGGACCACGAGCAGTACTTC.

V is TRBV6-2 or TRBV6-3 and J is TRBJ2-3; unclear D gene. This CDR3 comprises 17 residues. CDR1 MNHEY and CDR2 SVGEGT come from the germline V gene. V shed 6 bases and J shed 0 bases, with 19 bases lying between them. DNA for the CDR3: TGTGCCAGCAGCTACCGGGTCCTTGGCCCTAGCACAGATACGCAGTATTTT. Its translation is CASSYRVLGPSTDTQYF.

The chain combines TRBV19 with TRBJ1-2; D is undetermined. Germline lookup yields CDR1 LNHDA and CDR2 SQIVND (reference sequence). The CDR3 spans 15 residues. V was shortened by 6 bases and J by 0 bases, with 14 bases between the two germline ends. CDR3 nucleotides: TGTGCCAGTAGCTCAAAAACATCGACTAACTATGGCTACACCTTC. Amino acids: CASSSKTSTNYGYTF. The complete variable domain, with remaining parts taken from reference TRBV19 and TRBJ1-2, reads DGGITQSPKYLFRKEGQNVTLSCEQNLNHDAMYWYRQDPGQGLRLIYYSQIVNDFQKGDIAEGYSVSREKKESFPLTVTSAQKNPTAFYLCASSSKTSTNYGYTFGSGTRLTVV.

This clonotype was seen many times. Here the CDR3 reads CASSLGVGRVTTGELFF. The CDR3 region has the DNA TGTGCCAGCAGCTTAGGAGTCGGCAGGGTGACCACCGGGGAGCTGTTTTTT. This sequence joins TRBV7-8 and TRBJ2-2, with a tentative D call TRBD1 (5 bases). The germline V gene encodes CDR1 SGHVS and CDR2 FQNEAQ. The ends were cut back, 1 base at V and 4 bases at J, with 16 bases in the middle. The CDR3 has 17 residues.

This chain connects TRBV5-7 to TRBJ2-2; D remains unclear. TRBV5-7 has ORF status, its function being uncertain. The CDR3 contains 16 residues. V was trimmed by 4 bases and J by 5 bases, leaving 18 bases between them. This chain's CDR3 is CASSPDGTGCTGELFF. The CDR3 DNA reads TGTGCCAGCAGCCCGGACGGAACCGGTTGTACCGGGGAGCTGTTTTTT.